Below are 5 T cell receptor beta chains sequenced from a single sample in a study of OX40 agonist ivuxolimab in advanced cancers. The protocol was immunoSEQ multiplex PCR, while the TCRdb copy is restricted to in-frame clones and leaves out a portion. The sample shows around 90,000 clones, roughly nine tenths of them seen only once. This material consisted of CD4+ or CD8+ T cells sorted from blood, taken in a trial of the OX40 agonist ivuxolimab. The origin of the receptors is an adult with an advanced solid tumor such as melanoma, head and neck, liver or kidney cancer.

This clone was observed a single time. The rearrangement links TRBV5-8 to TRBJ2-2; possibly TRBD1 or TRBD2 for D (5 bases each). CDR1 and CDR2 from the germline V gene are SGHTS and YDEGEE. V dropped 4 bases and J dropped 6 bases, with 10 bases sitting between them. The length of the CDR3 is 13 residues. The CDR3 DNA follows: TGTGCCAGCAGCACCGGGGCCGCCGGGGAGCTGTTTTTT. This sequence encodes CASSTGAAGELFF. The full variable domain, in which reference TRBV5-8 and TRBJ2-2 provide the parts outside the CDR3, is EAGVTQSPTHLIKTRGQQATLRCSPISGHTSVYWYQQALGLGLQFLLWYDEGEERNRGNFPPRFSGRQFPNYSSELNVNALELEDSALYLCASSTGAAGELFFGEGSRLTVL.

This chain links TRBV21-1 with TRBJ2-6. TRBV21-1 is an annotated pseudogene. The CDR3 has 19 amino acids. CDR3 nucleotide sequence: TGTGCCAGCCCTAAACCAAAGCCGCAGGGACCCTCTGGGGCCAACGTCCTGACTTTC. This sequence encodes CASPKPKPQGPSGANVLTF.

The CDR3 spells CASSYSFQGSYNEQFF. CDR3 nucleotide sequence: TGTGCCAGCAGTTACTCTTTCCAGGGCTCCTACAATGAGCAGTTCTTC. This chain links TRBV6-5 with TRBJ2-1, with D possibly matching TRBD1 (5 bases). The V gene's germline CDR1 is MNHEY and CDR2 SVGAGI. This CDR3 is 16 amino acids long. V lost 0 bases to trimming and J lost 0 bases, with 9 bases between them.

The chain uses TRBV10-3 and TRBJ2-3; 7 nucleotides align to TRBD2. In germline, CDR1 is ENHRY, CDR2 SYGVKD. J gave up 3 bases and V 6 bases, and 6 bases lay outside the gene matches. The CDR3 covers 14 residues. CDR3 coding DNA: TGTGCCATCAGGGCTACGGGGGGAACAGATACGCAGTATTTT. This translates into CAIRATGGTDTQYF.

DNA for the CDR3: TGTGCCAGCAGTGGGAATAGGGGTATAACTGAAGCTTTCTTT. Protein: CASSGNRGITEAFF. V usage is TRBV6-1 and J usage is TRBJ1-1; weak D call: TRBD1 (5 bases). V gave up 4 bases and J gave up 5 bases, with 14 bases separating them. The CDR3 has 14 residues. CDR1 and CDR2 from the germline V gene are MNHNS and SASEGT.